This TCR beta chain was captured in a study of spatial heterogeneity in lung cancer. Overall study: Follow-up PBMC samples were sequenced when available, at a median of approximately two years after resection.

Study observations and caveats: Blood contained ubiquitous expanded tumor TCRs more at resection than at follow-up.

The time point denotes: blood at routine non-recurrence follow-up after resection. In each case, whole RNA from tumor, nontumor lung or frozen PBMC was sequenced unsorted. This clonotype showed up many times. Its antigen is unknown. V lost 6 bases to trimming and J lost 1 base, with 16 bases between them. The germline CDR1 and CDR2 sequences are WNHNN and SYGVQD (reference sequence). The CDR3 consists of 15 residues. A unique molecular identifier was carried by every single TCR cDNA molecule. TCRdb ran MiXCR on the 5' RACE reads and lists one entry per CDR3 protein. The profile covers tens of thousands of distinct CDR3 sequences, with just under 20% appearing a single time and 21% taken by the ten largest.

This clonotype was obtained from a male donor with early-stage non-small cell lung cancer. J is TRBJ2-7 and V is TRBV10-1; D is possibly TRBD1 (6 bases). The material sequenced was PBMCs, taken at follow-up. In nucleotides, the CDR3 is TGCGCCAGCAGAGTCCAGGGGCCCCTTTCCTACGAGCAGTACGTC. Translating gives CASRVQGPLSYEQYV.